Below are 5 T cell receptor beta chains sequenced from a single sample in a study of cytomegalovirus exposure and HLA in healthy donors. PCR employed 60 Vbeta and 13 Jbeta primers. The assay was immunoSEQ multiplex PCR, and TCRdb's table has in-frame clones only and misses some. Of 150,000 to 200,000 clones listed, about 77% were seen once; the top ten hold around 2.8%. The sample comprised PBMCs. These receptors were taken from a woman in her thirties or forties in good health and CMV-seropositive.

The chain is built from TRBV9 and TRBJ1-1, with a tentative D call TRBD1 (6 bases). V lost 4 bases and J 4 bases, leaving 11 bases between the germline ends. The CDR3 loop spans 13 amino acids. Per the germline V gene, CDR1 is SGDLS and CDR2 is YYNGEE. The CDR3: CASSPGEGTEAFF. The CDR3 coding sequence is TGTGCCAGCAGCCCAGGGGAGGGCACTGAAGCTTTCTTT.

The V call is TRBV28, the J call TRBJ1-6, with D possibly matching TRBD1 (6 bases). Germline-derived CDR1 and CDR2 are MDHEN and SYDVKM. The V end lost 4 bases, the J end lost 8 bases, and 15 bases lay between the germline ends. CDR3 length: 15 amino acids. The CDR3: CASSWGGEFDSPLHF. As DNA, the CDR3 is TGTGCCAGCAGTTGGGGGGGCGAGTTTGATTCACCCCTCCACTTT.

This clone was observed once. The chain employs TRBV13 and TRBJ2-5, with 11 bases matching TRBD2. The J call is in doubt because the DNA end fits TRBJ2-7 better. CDR3 length equals 16 residues. CDR1 is PRHDT and CDR2 is FYEKMQ in the germline V gene (reference sequence). CDR3 sequence reads: CASSLGTSGISYEQYF. The CDR3, as DNA: TGTGCCAGCAGCTTAGGGACTAGCGGGATATCCTACGAGCAGTACTTC.

In DNA form, the CDR3 reads TGTGCCAGTAGTACCACAGGGTGGGACACTGAAGCTTTCTTT. Translating gives CASSTTGWDTEAFF. The chain is built from TRBV19 and TRBJ1-1, with a weak D call TRBD1 (6 bases). Trimming took off 4 bases at V and 3 bases at J, with 12 bases between the two ends. This CDR3 is 14 amino acids long. Germline values: CDR1 LNHDA, CDR2 SQIVND (reference sequence).

CDR3 sequence: CASSEGDRGNQPQHF. As DNA, the CDR3 is TGTGCCAGCAGTGAAGGGGACAGGGGAAATCAGCCCCAGCATTTT. The chain links TRBV2 to TRBJ1-5; 10 bases fit TRBD1. The CDR3 loop spans 15 amino acids. Unmatched junction bases numbered 1, after V lost 1 base and J lost 4 bases. CDR1 and CDR2 (germline): SNHLY, FYNNEI. The variable domain in full, completed from reference TRBV2 and TRBJ1-5, reads EPEVTQTPSHQVTQMGQEVILRCVPISNHLYFYWYRQILGQKVEFLVSFYNNEISEKSEIFDDQFSVERPDGSNFTLKIRSTKLEDSAMYFCASSEGDRGNQPQHFGDGTRLSIL.